The 26 T cell receptor beta chains below come from one sample, sequenced in a study of T cells expressing NK-cell markers. Each CDR3 protein gets one entry in TCRdb, which reprocessed the 5' RACE reads and gives no DNA. This table holds about 390,000 distinct CDR3 sequences. Sequenced sample: blood T cells: a sorted CD56 or NKG2C T cell subset, CD4+ or CD8+ T cells, or bulk PBMC T cells (not recorded which). The receptors originated from a woman between 45 and 60 years old in good health.

V and J are TRBV19 and TRBJ1-6; the TCRdb D gene call, TRBD1, has no DNA to confirm it. The CDR3 loop spans 14 amino acids. The V gene's germline CDR1 is LNHDA and CDR2 SQIVND (reference sequence). The CDR3 region is CASKLGTEASPLHF.

This sequence joins TRBV2 and TRBJ2-1; TCRdb lists TRBD1, though no DNA is available to test this call. Germline CDR1 and CDR2: SNHLY and FYNNEI. The CDR3 contains 15 residues. The CDR3: CASSEFGGVDTEQFF.

This chain joins TRBV12-3 or TRBV12-4 and TRBJ2-1; TCRdb's D call of TRBD2 is untestable without DNA. CDR3 length: 15 residues. The CDR3 region is CASSFFSGTLNEQFF.

The chain carries TRBV6-5 and TRBJ2-3; TCRdb's D gene call, TRBD2, goes unchecked for lack of DNA. CDR1 and CDR2 (germline): MNHEY, SVGAGI. The length of the CDR3 is 18 residues. The CDR3 is CASSNPGLAGGDTDTQYF.

The V call is TRBV24-1, the J call TRBJ2-1; TCRdb calls TRBD2, which cannot be checked without DNA. The germline gives CDR1 KGHDR, CDR2 SFDVKD. The CDR3 has 14 amino acids. This CDR3 reads CATSPRALWGEQFF.

The genes are TRBV29-1 and TRBJ2-7; TCRdb names TRBD1, which stays unverified in the absence of DNA. The CDR3 spans 12 residues. Germline lookup yields CDR1 SQVTM and CDR2 ANQGSEA. CDR3 loop: CSVGPSGSEQYF.

The chain has TRBV20-1 and TRBJ2-2; the TCRdb D gene call, TRBD2, has no DNA to confirm it. Germline CDR1 reads DFQATT; CDR2 reads SNEGSKA (reference sequence). This CDR3 comprises 15 residues. The chain's CDR3 is CSASMRLAGTGELFF.

This rearrangement joins TRBV5-4 to TRBJ1-2. Germline V CDR1 and CDR2: SGHNT, YYREEE (reference sequence). The length of the CDR3 is 14 residues. CDR3 amino acids: CASSLDREPYGYTF.

The chain links TRBV6-4 to TRBJ2-1; as DNA is missing, the TRBD1 call by TCRdb cannot be tested. Germline V lookup: CDR1 MRHNA, CDR2 SNTAGT. The CDR3 length is 12 residues. The CDR3 region is CASSEQGNEQFF.

This chain connects TRBV29-1 to TRBJ2-1. CDR1 is SQVTM and CDR2 is ANQGSEA in the germline V gene. The CDR3 contains 14 residues. The CDR3 reads CSVVAGSSYNEQFF.

V usage is TRBV20-1 and J usage is TRBJ1-4; TCRdb returns TRBD1, unconfirmable since there is no DNA. This CDR3 comprises 14 residues. The V gene's germline CDR1 is DFQATT and CDR2 SNEGSKA (reference sequence). The CDR3 here is CSASLGGPTEKLFF.

The V call is TRBV11-2, the J call TRBJ2-3; without DNA, the TCRdb call of TRBD2 cannot be checked. CDR1 and CDR2 (germline): SGHAT, FQNNGV. The CDR3 is 16 residues long. This chain's CDR3 is CASSLVSGRIADTQYF.

The chain is built from TRBV29-1 and TRBJ2-2; the D gene TCRdb calls, TRBD2, cannot be checked with no DNA. Germline V gene sequence: CDR1 SQVTM, CDR2 ANQGSEA. The CDR3 runs 14 residues. This CDR3 is CSVRVGMATGELFF.

The V gene is TRBV12-3 or TRBV12-4, the J gene TRBJ1-4; TCRdb's D call of TRBD1 is untestable without DNA. This CDR3 comprises 15 residues. The CDR3 reads CASSLDRGWEEKLFF.

This rearrangement joins TRBV18 to TRBJ2-5. The germline CDR1 and CDR2 sequences are KGHSH and LQKENI. This CDR3 is built from 16 residues. Here the CDR3 reads CASSPTSLGYQETQYF.

V is TRBV20-1 and J is TRBJ2-2; TCRdb names TRBD1, which stays unverified in the absence of DNA. Germline V gives CDR1 DFQATT, CDR2 SNEGSKA (reference sequence). The CDR3 sequence is 13 residues long. CDR3 region: CSARDKGAGELFF.

The chain is built from TRBV5-1 and TRBJ1-1; TCRdb proposes TRBD1, but this gene call is untestable without DNA. Per the germline V gene, CDR1 is SGHRS and CDR2 is YFSETQ. The CDR3 is made up of 14 amino acids. The CDR3 here is CASSLAESGTEAFF.

CDR3 loop: CASSALLNTEAFF. The V and J genes are TRBV14 and TRBJ1-1. The CDR3 covers 13 residues. The germline V gene has CDR1 SGHDN and CDR2 FVKESK.

The gene calls are TRBV2 and TRBJ2-3. Germline values: CDR1 SNHLY, CDR2 FYNNEI. This CDR3 comprises 15 residues. The CDR3 sequence: CASSLQALSTDTQYF.

The chain employs TRBV27 and TRBJ2-3; TCRdb designates TRBD1, a call that cannot be tested without DNA. This CDR3 comprises 11 residues. CDR1 and CDR2 (germline): MNHEY, SMNVEV (reference sequence). The CDR3 sequence: CASSRTGTQYF.

V gene TRBV30 combines with J gene TRBJ2-5; TCRdb names TRBD2, which stays unverified in the absence of DNA. The CDR3 loop spans 14 amino acids. Germline V gene sequence: CDR1 GTSNPN, CDR2 SVGIG (reference sequence). This CDR3 reads CAWSSSGRGETQYF. Drawing the rest from reference TRBV30 and TRBJ2-5, the complete variable domain is SQTIHQWPATLVQPVGSPLSLECTVEGTSNPNLYWYRQAAGRGLQLLFYSVGIGQISSEVPQNLSASRPQDRQFILSSKKLLLSDSGFYLCAWSSSGRGETQYFGPGTRLLVL.

The chain is built from TRBV7-9 and TRBJ2-5; as DNA is missing, the TRBD2 call by TCRdb cannot be tested. The CDR3 has 14 residues. Per germline, CDR1 SEHNR and CDR2 FQNEAQ (reference sequence). CDR3 loop: CASSRPGPQKTQYF. The full variable domain, in which reference TRBV7-9 and TRBJ2-5 provide the parts outside the CDR3, is DTGVSQNPRHKITKRGQNVTFRCDPISEHNRLYWYRQTLGQGPEFLTYFQNEAQLEKSRLLSDRFSAERPKGSFSTLEIQRTEQGDSAMYLCASSRPGPQKTQYFGPGTRLLVL.

This chain uses TRBV7-9 with TRBJ2-3; TCRdb proposes TRBD1, but this gene call is untestable without DNA. The CDR3 runs 15 residues. Germline-derived CDR1 and CDR2 are SEHNR and FQNEAQ (reference sequence). CDR3 amino acids: CASSSKGDSTDTQYF.

The chain uses TRBV9 and TRBJ2-3; TCRdb returns TRBD2, unconfirmable since there is no DNA. The CDR3 has 16 amino acids. Germline V lookup: CDR1 SGDLS, CDR2 YYNGEE. CDR3 sequence reads: CASSPSGSQRADTQYF.

The V call is TRBV6-6, the J call TRBJ2-5; TCRdb gives TRBD1 as the D gene, but with no DNA this cannot be confirmed. This CDR3 has 13 residues. Germline V gives CDR1 MNHNY, CDR2 SVGAGI (reference sequence). The CDR3 here is CASSYGPPGTQYF.

The chain is built from TRBV12-3 or TRBV12-4 and TRBJ1-1; with no DNA, the TCRdb D assignment of TRBD1 cannot be verified. The CDR3 extends over 18 amino acids. The CDR3 loop is CASSLGRDSSNLNTEAFF.